This entry is about one TCR beta chain. The CDR3 loop spans 13 amino acids. From germline, CDR1 is MGHDK and CDR2 SYGVNS. V was trimmed by 9 bases and J by 4 bases, leaving 15 bases between them. The source of the sample is a study of blood T cell repertoires in COVID-19. Looking at the study overall: COVID-19 samples, acute and convalescent, were from the United States, Italy and Spain. T cells, B-cell-depleted T cells, or PBMCs supplied cDNA or gDNA.

Original analysis: Nucleated cell counts were estimated from reference gene primer amplification. Assay: immunoSEQ multiplex PCR; the TCRdb copy retains only in-frame clones and omits some. The V and J calls and clone size were taken over from that table, and D and trimming were inferred from the DNA. The sample lists 400,000 or so clones, about 89% occurring once. Those enrolled in Seattle joined during active infection and were followed longitudinally afterward. The chain recombines TRBV25-1 with TRBJ1-2, with D possibly being TRBD1 (6 bases). The sample comprised peripheral blood. This TCR came from a middle-aged woman with COVID-19, enrolled during active disease. The CDR3 DNA reads TGTGCCAGTTCAGAAGGGGGTGCCTATGGCTACACCTTC. The encoded protein is CASSEGGAYGYTF.